These 19 T cell receptor beta chains came from one sample sequenced in a study of T cells in Graves' hyperthyroidism and ophthalmopathy. The source material, RNA transcripts, was used to amplify TCR beta CDR3 regions. First-round RT-PCR with HTBI primers amplified the TCR CDR3 region. One entry per CDR3 protein, called by TCRdb with MiXCR from the multiplex PCR reads. The sample shows 300,000 to 400,000 distinct CDR3 sequences, approximately 18% of them seen only once. Source material: blood. The receptor source for this set is a man between 18 and 29 years old with Graves' ophthalmopathy.

This clonotype appeared many times. The gene calls are TRBV7-8 and TRBJ2-7; D remains ambiguous. The CDR3 spans 16 residues. Per germline, CDR1 SGHVS and CDR2 FQNEAQ. V lost 1 base and J lost 0, with 13 bases in between. CDR3 DNA sequence: TGTGCCAGCAGCTTAGGGACCGTAAGTTACTCCTACGAGCAGTACTTC. Translated: CASSLGTVSYSYEQYF.

The gene calls are TRBV6-1 and TRBJ1-3, with a weak D call TRBD1 (5 bases). V was trimmed by 3 bases and J by 0 bases, leaving 12 bases between them. Germline V gene lookup returns CDR1 MNHNS and CDR2 SASEGT. The CDR3 is 16 residues long. Here the CDR3 reads CASSERQGDSGNTIYF. Written as DNA, the CDR3 is TGTGCCAGCAGTGAGAGGCAGGGCGACTCTGGAAACACCATATATTTT.

In the case of this clonotype: A clone one base away is much larger, so this may be a read error. The rearrangement uses TRBV6-2 or TRBV6-3 and TRBJ2-7; perhaps TRBD1 as D (5 bases). The germline gives CDR1 MNHEY, CDR2 SVGEGT. Between the trimmed V and J ends, which lost 5 bases and 2 bases, there was a span of 13 bases. CDR3 length: 14 residues. CDR3 coding DNA: TGTGCCAGCAGTCCCGGACATAGCACCTACGAGCAGTACTTC. It translates to CASSPGHSTYEQYF.

This clonotype was observed at least ten times. The chain carries TRBV9 and TRBJ1-5, with D possibly matching TRBD1 (5 bases). Deletions cut 4 bases from V and 0 bases from J, with 11 bases between. The V gene's germline CDR1 is SGDLS and CDR2 YYNGEE. The CDR3 contains 15 residues. DNA for the CDR3: TGTGCCAGCAGCACTTGGGGGACTAGCAATCAGCCCCAGCATTTT. Translated: CASSTWGTSNQPQHF.

The chain links TRBV6-1 to TRBJ2-3; D unresolved. The CDR3 contains 15 residues. Germline loops: CDR1 MNHNS, CDR2 SASEGT. Trimming cost V 4 bases and J 0 bases, with 11 bases left between them. CDR3 coding DNA: TGTGCCAGCAGTGTTCAGTCGGGTAGCACAGATACGCAGTATTTT. This sequence encodes CASSVQSGSTDTQYF.

The sample holds many counts of this clonotype. V and J are TRBV7-8 and TRBJ1-2, with D tentatively TRBD1 (5 bases). CDR3 length: 15 amino acids. Per the germline V gene, CDR1 is SGHVS and CDR2 is FQNEAQ. Trimming stripped 3 bases from V and 0 bases from J, with 11 bases between. The CDR3 protein is CASSLMGPANYGYTF. The CDR3 DNA reads as TGTGCCAGCAGCTTGATGGGGCCGGCTAACTATGGCTACACCTTC.

This clonotype appeared many times. V usage is TRBV6-5 and J usage is TRBJ1-2, with a possible D match to TRBD1 (5 bases). This CDR3 has 14 residues. Germline CDR1 and CDR2: MNHEY and SVGAGI. The V end was cut by 0 bases, the J end by 3 bases, with 8 bases between. The CDR3 protein is CASSYSGGDYGYTF. The CDR3 bases are TGTGCCAGCAGTTACTCTGGGGGGGACTATGGCTACACCTTC.

J is TRBJ2-5 and V is TRBV12-3 or TRBV12-4; 7 bases are a match to TRBD2. The V gene end was trimmed by 5 bases and the J gene end by 0 bases; junction bases not matched to a gene: 3. CDR3 size: 14 residues. DNA of the CDR3: TGTGCCAGCAGTATCAGCGGGAACCAAGAGACCCAGTACTTC. It translates to CASSISGNQETQYF.

This clonotype was picked up many times. The chain combines TRBV28 with TRBJ2-7; 9 bases agree with TRBD1. V lost 1 base to trimming and J lost 7 bases; unmatched junction nucleotides: 14. There are 17 residues in the CDR3. Germline V gene lookup returns CDR1 MDHEN and CDR2 SYDVKM. The CDR3: CASSLFFRDREVREQYF. DNA for the CDR3: TGTGCCAGCAGTTTATTCTTCCGGGACAGGGAAGTTAGAGAGCAGTACTTC. Supplemented by reference TRBV28 and TRBJ2-7, the full variable domain reads DVKVTQSSRYLVKRTGEKVFLECVQDMDHENMFWYRQDPGLGLRLIYFSYDVKMKEKGDIPEGYSVSREKKERFSLILESASTNQTSMYLCASSLFFRDREVREQYFGPGTRLTVT.

This clonotype was seen ten or more times. The V gene is TRBV7-8, the J gene TRBJ2-1; TRBD1 or TRBD2 may be the D gene (5 bases each). Germline lookup yields CDR1 SGHVS and CDR2 FQNEAQ. This CDR3 is 13 amino acids long. Deletions cut 4 bases from V and 9 bases from J, with 13 bases between. In nucleotides, the CDR3 is TGTGCCAGCAGCTCAAGGGACCTCGGTGAGCAGTTCTTC. Encoded protein: CASSSRDLGEQFF.

This chain joins TRBV6-4 and TRBJ2-1; the D gene is possibly TRBD2 (6 bases). Germline CDR1 reads MRHNA; CDR2 reads SNTAGT. The germline V and J ends were trimmed by 3 bases and 12 bases, with 21 bases remaining between them. This CDR3 is built from 15 residues. The CDR3 protein is CASSEGREVQSVQFF. In DNA form, the CDR3 reads TGTGCCAGCAGTGAAGGTAGGGAGGTGCAGTCGGTGCAGTTCTTC.

V and J are TRBV27 and TRBJ1-4; maybe TRBD1 (6 bases). Germline CDR1 reads MNHEY; CDR2 reads SMNVEV (reference sequence). This CDR3 spans 14 amino acids. Trimming cost V 5 bases and J 8 bases, with 15 bases left between them. The CDR3 sequence: CASSPFGGGEKLFF. The CDR3 DNA sequence: TGTGCCAGCAGTCCGTTTGGGGGCGGCGAAAAACTGTTTTTT.

This clonotype has a handful of counts. The chain joins TRBV20-1 to TRBJ2-1; D call uncertain. CDR1 is DFQATT, CDR2 SNEGSKA, per germline (reference sequence). Trimming shortened V by 3 bases and J by 5 bases, and 11 bases separated the two germline ends. CDR3 length: 13 amino acids. The chain's CDR3 is CSASGYVNNEQFF. In nucleotides, the CDR3 is TGCAGTGCTAGTGGGTACGTGAACAATGAGCAGTTCTTC.

This clonotype was picked up many times. The chain is built from TRBV28 and TRBJ2-7; 7 bases are a match to TRBD1. Germline-derived CDR1 and CDR2 are MDHEN and SYDVKM. V gave up 2 bases and J gave up 3 bases; unmatched junction bases: 10. The CDR3 extends over 16 amino acids. DNA of the CDR3: TGTGCCAGCAGTTTAGGTGGCGAGGCAGGGGGCTACGAGCAGTACTTC. The encoded protein is CASSLGGEAGGYEQYF. Drawing the rest from reference TRBV28 and TRBJ2-7, the complete variable domain is DVKVTQSSRYLVKRTGEKVFLECVQDMDHENMFWYRQDPGLGLRLIYFSYDVKMKEKGDIPEGYSVSREKKERFSLILESASTNQTSMYLCASSLGGEAGGYEQYFGPGTRLTVT.

This chain connects TRBV3-1 to TRBJ2-5; D may be TRBD1 (5 bases). Germline CDR1 and CDR2: LGHDT and YNNKEL (reference sequence). This CDR3 has 17 amino acids. Trimming took 3 bases from V and 2 from J, leaving 19 bases between them. The CDR3 reads CASSHERTISKQETQYF. CDR3 nucleotide sequence: TGTGCCAGCAGCCACGAACGGACAATAAGTAAACAAGAGACCCAGTACTTC.

This clonotype showed up many times. The chain carries TRBV18 and TRBJ2-3; D gene ambiguous. The V end was cut by 4 bases, the J end by 2 bases, with 13 bases between. Per germline, CDR1 KGHSH and CDR2 LQKENI. The CDR3 loop spans 15 amino acids. CDR3: CASSLSTPHTDTQYF. As DNA, the CDR3 is TGTGCCAGCTCACTCTCCACACCTCACACAGATACGCAGTATTTT.

This chain uses TRBV2 with TRBJ1-5; D remains unclear. This CDR3 region has 11 residues. The germline CDR1 and CDR2 sequences are SNHLY and FYNNEI. V was trimmed by 8 bases and J by 10 bases, leaving 12 bases between them. Here the CDR3 reads CASGAFEPQHF. DNA for the CDR3: TGTGCCAGCGGAGCCTTCGAACCCCAGCATTTT.

This clonotype was detected ten times or more. The chain links TRBV2 to TRBJ2-3, with D possibly being TRBD2 (5 bases). Germline V gene sequence: CDR1 SNHLY, CDR2 FYNNEI. The CDR3 covers 16 residues. V shed 7 bases and J shed 0 bases, with 17 bases lying between them. CDR3 sequence (DNA): TGTGCCAGCAATCATCTGGAGTGGACTAGCACAGATACGCAGTATTTT. Encoded protein: CASNHLEWTSTDTQYF.

This clonotype was picked up many times. The rearrangement joins TRBV6-1 to TRBJ2-2, with D perhaps matching TRBD2 (5 bases). The germline V gene has CDR1 MNHNS and CDR2 SASEGT. Trimming took off 5 bases at V and 4 bases at J, with 14 bases between the two ends. CDR3 length equals 15 residues. In nucleotides, the CDR3 is TGTGCCAGCAGTTCGACGGGGTTATCCACCGGGGAGCTGTTTTTT. The encoded protein is CASSSTGLSTGELFF.